The clone carrying this TCR beta chain was counted many times. Germline and junction disagree at one end, which may indicate a read error. TCRdb used MiXCR to reprocess the PCR reads, holding one entry per CDR3 protein. In the table there are about 6,000 distinct CDR3 sequences, 14% to 15% of which are singletons. The data were obtained in a study of tumor-infiltrating lymphocytes in oesophageal squamous cell carcinoma. Germline V gives CDR1 MNHNS, CDR2 SASEGT. The CDR3 has 15 residues. Input material: esophageal tumor tissue. The chain joins TRBV6-1 to TRBJ1-6; D is unclear. The clonotype comes from a male donor with esophageal squamous cell carcinoma. CDR3 residues: CASSPASSYNSPLHF. The DNA of the CDR3 is TGTGCCAGCAGTCCAGCGAGCTCCTATAATTCACCCCTCCACTTC.